These 3 T cell receptor beta chains came from one sample sequenced in a study of CD8+CD57+ T cells in acquired aplastic anemia (dated 2018 in TCRdb). The sequencing machine was an Illumina HiSeq 2000. Genomic DNA was used as template for profiling of TCR beta VDJ combinations and CDR3 sequences. TCRdb reworked the public reads: Q25 trimming with fastp, MiXCR clone assembly, productive beta chains retained. Each record represents a unique CDR3 protein, reported with the most common genes and DNA among its rows. Across this sample there are 200,000 to 250,000 distinct CDR3 sequences, with 34% seen only once. The ten largest clonotypes hold about 1.1% of the sample. The sample comprised sorted CD4+, CD8+, or CD8+CD57+ T cells (not recorded which) from PBMCs. The receptors were sampled from a human donor in good health, serving as a control.

The sample holds many counts of this clonotype. The chain is built from TRBV29-1 and TRBJ2-3; 9 bases map to TRBD1. CDR1 and CDR2 from the germline V gene are SQVTM and ANQGSEA. CDR3 size: 13 residues. The J segment lost 4 bases and the V segment lost 7 bases, leaving 6 bases of the junction unmatched. Here the CDR3 DNA reads TGCAGCGCCGCCGGGACAGGGTCAGATACGCAGTATTTT. Amino acids: CSAAGTGSDTQYF.

This clonotype was counted only a few times. The CDR3 DNA reads as TGCAGCGTGGACCAGACAGGGGGAATCGGGCAGTACTTC. As protein: CSVDQTGGIGQYF. The chain recombines TRBV29-1 with TRBJ2-7, with TRBD1 identical over 9 bases. This CDR3 has 13 amino acids. The ends lost 6 bases at V and 9 bases at J; junction bases unmatched: 12. Germline V gene sequence: CDR1 SQVTM, CDR2 ANQGSEA.

The chain carries TRBV9 and TRBJ2-1; 9 bases are a match to TRBD2. The CDR3 is 17 residues long. Germline CDR1 is SGDLS and CDR2 is YYNGEE. After removal of 4 bases from V and 14 bases from J, the junction contained 22 bases not matched to a gene. The CDR3 DNA is TGTGCCAGCAGCCGAAGCCCGTTACCCGGGATTAGCGGGAGAAAGTTCTTC. Its protein is CASSRSPLPGISGRKFF.